Below, one T cell receptor beta chain is given with its context. CDR3 size: 17 residues. V was pared by 2 bases and J by 7 bases, with 12 bases of the junction left unmatched. Germline lookup yields CDR1 MNHEY and CDR2 SMNVEV (reference sequence). This sample stems from a study of shared clonotypes between healthy human individuals. The assay was carried out at the deep level. The replicate PCRs on unsorted PBMC were given about 320 ng DNA, which is around 31,000 T cell genomes. Sequencing was performed on unsorted PBMC DNA using ten immunoSEQ deep assay plates. The data were produced by immunoSEQ multiplex PCR, yet TCRdb's version contains in-frame clones alone and is incomplete. The table has around 500,000 clones, approximately 79% seen once.

Sequences were obtained from PBMCs. This clonotype was sampled from a woman between 40 and 55 years old in good health. Some clones in this sample may be carry-over from other donors' samples. The chain uses TRBV27 and TRBJ2-5; 11 nucleotides align to TRBD1. This CDR3 is CASSLNYGDRGVLTQYF. CDR3 bases: TGTGCCAGCAGTTTAAATTACGGGGACAGGGGGGTTTTGACCCAGTACTTC.